One sample yielded the 18 T cell receptor beta chains listed below, sequenced in a study of blood T cell repertoires in COVID-19. Using immunoSEQ multiplex PCR, the repertoire was profiled, and TCRdb retains in-frame clones only, with some absent. Here the sample spans 280,000 or so clones, around 85% being singletons. Sequences were obtained from PBMCs or T cells enriched from blood (not recorded which). These TCRs come from a woman between 50 and 59 years old who had recovered from COVID-19.

The V and J genes are TRBV27 and TRBJ1-2, with 9 bases identical to TRBD1. CDR3 size: 16 residues. Per the germline V gene, CDR1 is MNHEY and CDR2 is SMNVEV (reference sequence). V gave up 3 bases and J gave up 4 bases; unmatched junction bases: 9. The CDR3: CASSFRPGQGGYGYTF. The CDR3 DNA reads TGTGCCAGCAGTTTTCGACCGGGACAGGGAGGCTATGGCTACACCTTC.

This chain joins TRBV19 and TRBJ2-6; D may be TRBD1 (5 bases). Per the germline V gene, CDR1 is LNHDA and CDR2 is SQIVND (reference sequence). This CDR3 comprises 15 residues. Trimming took 5 bases from V and 3 from J, leaving 11 bases between them. This CDR3 reads CASSSMQGGANVLTF. Written as DNA, the CDR3 is TGTGCCAGTAGTTCGATGCAGGGTGGGGCCAACGTCCTGACTTTC. Full variable domain (outside the CDR3, taken from reference TRBV19 and TRBJ2-6): DGGITQSPKYLFRKEGQNVTLSCEQNLNHDAMYWYRQDPGQGLRLIYYSQIVNDFQKGDIAEGYSVSREKKESFPLTVTSAQKNPTAFYLCASSSMQGGANVLTFGAGSRLTVL.

The chain joins TRBV5-6 to TRBJ1-1; 7 bases are a match to TRBD1. Per germline, CDR1 SGHDT and CDR2 YYEEEE. CDR3 length: 14 residues. V lost 3 bases and J lost 6; bases outside the gene matches: 8. CDR3 sequence (DNA): TGTGCCAGCAGCTCCACAGGGGCCAGGCCTGAAGCTTTCTTT. The encoded protein is CASSSTGARPEAFF.

The chain joins TRBV3-1 (or the pseudogene TRBV3-2) to TRBJ2-7, with 11 positions matching TRBD2. Germline CDR1 and CDR2: LGHDT and YNNKEL (reference sequence). The ends lost 3 bases at V and 5 bases at J; junction bases unmatched: 6. This CDR3 contains 15 residues. In DNA, the CDR3 is TGTGCCAGCAGCCACGGTAGCGGGGGGGGTAACGAGCAGTACTTC. It encodes CASSHGSGGGNEQYF.

The chain links TRBV7-2 to TRBJ2-7; 7 bases match TRBD1. Germline V CDR1 and CDR2: SGHTA, FQGNSA. The CDR3 totals 13 residues. V trimming: 1 base; J trimming: 7 bases; junction bases outside the gene matches: 4. The DNA of the CDR3 is TGTGCCAGCAGCTTAGTACAGGGGATGGAGCAGTACTTC. Translated: CASSLVQGMEQYF.

The rearrangement joins TRBV10-3 to TRBJ2-7, with TRBD2 matching over 9 bases. This CDR3 has 15 residues. Unmatched junction bases numbered 7, after V lost 6 bases and J lost 1 base. CDR1 and CDR2 (germline): ENHRY, SYGVKD. CDR3 residues: CAIRPKREDSYEQYF. CDR3 DNA: TGTGCCATCAGACCAAAGCGGGAGGATTCCTACGAGCAGTACTTC.

The rearrangement links TRBV5-1 to TRBJ1-1; D not resolved. The V and J ends lost 4 bases and 1 base respectively, with 8 bases between them. Germline V gives CDR1 SGHRS, CDR2 YFSETQ. This CDR3 is 13 amino acids long. This CDR3 is CASSAQENTEAFF. CDR3 DNA: TGCGCCAGCAGCGCCCAGGAGAACACTGAAGCTTTCTTT.

The chain carries TRBV19 and TRBJ1-1; D possibly corresponds to TRBD1 (6 bases). V lost 6 bases and J lost 0, with 14 bases in between. The CDR3 has 15 amino acids. Germline assignment: CDR1 LNHDA and CDR2 SQIVND (reference sequence). CDR3 sequence reads: CASSTLQGLNTEAFF. CDR3 coding DNA: TGTGCCAGTAGCACCCTACAGGGATTGAACACTGAAGCTTTCTTT.

This clone was observed a single time. The chain has TRBV15 and TRBJ2-3; 7 nucleotides align to TRBD2. The CDR3 loop spans 17 amino acids. From germline, CDR1 is LNHNV and CDR2 YYDKDF (reference sequence). Trimming at V came to 0 bases and at J to 6 bases, leaving 12 bases not matched to a gene. The chain's CDR3 is CATSRDRASGSRDTQYF. DNA of the CDR3: TGTGCCACCAGCAGAGATCGGGCTAGCGGCAGCAGGGATACGCAGTATTTT.

The gene calls are TRBV4-3 and TRBJ1-1; TRBD1 aligns across 7 bases. The V and J ends lost 4 bases and 4 bases, in that order; junction bases with no gene match: 9. CDR3 length: 15 amino acids. CDR1 and CDR2 from the germline V gene are LGHNA and YSLEER. The CDR3 region is CASSPQTGTITEAFF. The DNA of the CDR3 is TGCGCCAGCAGCCCGCAGACAGGGACCATCACTGAAGCTTTCTTT.

This rearrangement joins TRBV19 to TRBJ1-5; D is perhaps TRBD1 (6 bases). Germline lookup yields CDR1 LNHDA and CDR2 SQIVND (reference sequence). The CDR3 is made up of 14 amino acids. The ends were cut back, 7 bases at V and 7 bases at J, with 17 bases in the middle. CDR3 sequence: CASKVQGIEQPQHF. The CDR3 DNA reads as TGTGCCAGTAAGGTTCAGGGGATAGAGCAGCCCCAGCATTTT. Drawing the rest from reference TRBV19 and TRBJ1-5, the complete variable domain is DGGITQSPKYLFRKEGQNVTLSCEQNLNHDAMYWYRQDPGQGLRLIYYSQIVNDFQKGDIAEGYSVSREKKESFPLTVTSAQKNPTAFYLCASKVQGIEQPQHFGDGTRLSIL.

This clone showed up just a few times. The V call is TRBV6-5, the J call TRBJ1-2; no firm D call. Trimming removed 6 bases at V and 7 bases at J, with 12 bases between. This CDR3 is built from 12 residues. The V gene's germline CDR1 is MNHEY and CDR2 SVGAGI. In DNA form, the CDR3 reads TGTGCCAGCAGGACAAATTTGGGTGGCTACACCTTC. Amino acid sequence: CASRTNLGGYTF.

The rearrangement uses TRBV12-3 or TRBV12-4 and TRBJ1-5, with D possibly being TRBD1 (5 bases). The ends were cut back, 8 bases at V and 4 bases at J, with 9 bases in the middle. The CDR3 totals 12 residues. For the CDR3, the DNA is TGTGCCAGCGCCGGGGGGAATCAGCCCCAGCATTTT. Its protein product is CASAGGNQPQHF.

The chain links TRBV7-8 to TRBJ2-3; D may be TRBD1 (6 bases). Germline CDR1 and CDR2: SGHVS and FQNEAQ. The CDR3 runs 15 residues. V gave up 5 bases and J gave up 1 base, with 13 bases separating them. The CDR3 spells CASSRTGSGTDTQYF. As DNA, the CDR3 is TGTGCCAGCAGCCGAACAGGGTCAGGCACAGATACGCAGTATTTT.

The chain recombines TRBV27 with TRBJ2-4; TRBD2 is a possible D gene (6 bases). CDR3 length equals 15 residues. Trimming left V 6 bases short and J 6 bases short, with 18 bases between. Germline V gives CDR1 MNHEY, CDR2 SMNVEV (reference sequence). The CDR3 is CASSPMLGRGNIQYF. CDR3 nucleotides: TGTGCCAGCAGCCCAATGCTGGGGCGGGGAAACATTCAGTACTTC.

V is TRBV2 and J is TRBJ2-2; tentatively, D is TRBD2 (7 bases). Germline V CDR1 and CDR2: SNHLY, FYNNEI. The CDR3 length is 14 residues. The V gene lost 7 bases and the J gene lost 7 bases, with 16 bases spanning the gap. This CDR3 reads CASKPGGRSGELFF. The DNA of the CDR3 is TGTGCCAGCAAGCCCGGGGGGCGGAGCGGGGAGCTGTTTTTT.

V is TRBV19 and J is TRBJ2-3; TRBD1 is a possible D gene (6 bases). With 8 bases removed from V and 6 bases from J, the gap between germline ends came to 21 bases. Looked up from germline, CDR1 is LNHDA and CDR2 is SQIVND (reference sequence). The CDR3 runs to 15 residues. CDR3 nucleotides: TGTGCCAGTCAGGACAGATCGGACTTTGGGGATACGCAGTATTTT. This codes for CASQDRSDFGDTQYF.

The chain recombines TRBV7-3 with TRBJ2-5; D is perhaps TRBD2 (5 bases). The CDR3 extends over 13 amino acids. V shed 2 bases and J shed 3 bases, with 7 bases lying between them. Germline V gene sequence: CDR1 SGHTA, CDR2 FQGTGA. The CDR3 region is CASSLEEEETQYF. The CDR3 DNA reads as TGTGCCAGCAGCTTAGAGGAGGAAGAGACCCAGTACTTC.